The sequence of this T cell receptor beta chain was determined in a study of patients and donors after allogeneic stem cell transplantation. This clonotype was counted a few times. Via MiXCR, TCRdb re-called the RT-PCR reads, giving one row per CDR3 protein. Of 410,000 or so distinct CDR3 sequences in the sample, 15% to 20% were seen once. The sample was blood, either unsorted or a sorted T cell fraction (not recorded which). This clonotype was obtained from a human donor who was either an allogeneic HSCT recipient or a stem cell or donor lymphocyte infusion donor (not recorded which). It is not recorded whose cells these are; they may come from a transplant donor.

The CDR3 region has the DNA TGTGCCACCAGTGCGCTAGCGGGAGGTACCGGGGAGCTGTTTTTT. Protein: CATSALAGGTGELFF. The gene calls are TRBV24-1 and TRBJ2-2; TRBD2 matches 11 bases. Trimming cost V 5 bases and J 5 bases; bases outside gene matches: 3. The V gene's germline CDR1 is KGHDR and CDR2 SFDVKD. The CDR3 covers 15 residues.